A selection of T cell receptor beta chains follows, all from one sample in a study of cytomegalovirus exposure and HLA in healthy donors. This table comes from immunoSEQ multiplex PCR, and its TCRdb copy is limited to in-frame clones, with some not included. Among some 190,000 clones, 60% to 85% were seen once, and the ten largest hold around 1.6%. Input material: PBMCs. The receptor set was obtained from a man between 18 and 35 years old in good health and CMV-seronegative. Both conserved end residues are part of each CDR3. Each record gives: V gene, J gene, clone size, D gene, CDR3 length, CDR3 protein, CDR3 DNA. D genes are given only for firm matches. Size values are once, few and many counts, or a class for expanded clones, and some rows have none.

v_call: TRBV19
j_call: TRBJ2-3
clone_size: few
d_call: TRBD1
cdr3_length: 12
cdr3_aa: CASSIRDRDQYF
cdr3_nt: TGTGCCAGTAGTATCCGGGACAGGGACCAGTATTTT

v_call: TRBV28
j_call: TRBJ2-2
clone_size: NA
d_call: TRBD2
cdr3_length: 13
cdr3_aa: CASTVGGAGELFF
cdr3_nt: TGTGCCAGCACCGTGGGGGGGGCCGGGGAGCTGTTTTTT

v_call: TRBV5-8
j_call: TRBJ1-5
clone_size: NA
d_call: NA
cdr3_length: 14
cdr3_aa: CASSAGLSNQPQHF
cdr3_nt: TGTGCCAGCAGCGCGGGATTGAGCAATCAGCCCCAGCATTTT

v_call: TRBV25-1
j_call: TRBJ2-1
clone_size: few
d_call: NA
cdr3_length: 17
cdr3_aa: CASSDSSVGSAYNEQFF
cdr3_nt: TGTGCCAGCAGTGATTCCAGTGTAGGGAGCGCCTACAATGAGCAGTTCTTC

v_call: TRBV5-4
j_call: TRBJ2-2
clone_size: NA
d_call: NA
cdr3_length: 15
cdr3_aa: CASSFGQINTGELFF
cdr3_nt: TGTGCCAGCAGCTTTGGACAGATAAACACCGGGGAGCTGTTTTTT

v_call: TRBV28
j_call: TRBJ2-5
clone_size: few
d_call: NA
cdr3_length: 15
cdr3_aa: CASSLLRQVQETQYF
cdr3_nt: TGTGCCAGCAGTTTATTACGACAGGTCCAAGAGACCCAGTACTTC

v_call: TRBV9
j_call: TRBJ1-1
clone_size: NA
d_call: NA
cdr3_length: 13
cdr3_aa: CASSVDLNTEAFF
cdr3_nt: TGTGCCAGCAGCGTAGATCTTAACACTGAAGCTTTCTTT

v_call: TRBV30
j_call: TRBJ2-7
clone_size: few
d_call: NA
cdr3_length: 14
cdr3_aa: CAWSGGVPNYEQYF
cdr3_nt: TGTGCCTGGAGTGGCGGGGTCCCTAACTACGAGCAGTACTTC

v_call: TRBV9
j_call: TRBJ1-2
clone_size: NA
d_call: TRBD1
cdr3_length: 13
cdr3_aa: CASSANPGGGYTF
cdr3_nt: TGTGCCAGCAGCGCGAACCCAGGGGGCGGCTACACCTTC

v_call: TRBV5-4
j_call: TRBJ2-2
clone_size: NA
d_call: NA
cdr3_length: 15
cdr3_aa: CASSTRDNRPGELFF
cdr3_nt: TGTGCCAGCAGCACCCGGGACAACAGACCGGGGGAGCTGTTTTTT

v_call: TRBV2
j_call: TRBJ1-5
clone_size: NA
d_call: NA
cdr3_length: 13
cdr3_aa: CASRDYGGQPQHF
cdr3_nt: TGTGCCAGCAGGGACTACGGGGGTCAGCCCCAGCATTTT

v_call: TRBV6-1
j_call: TRBJ1-2
clone_size: NA
d_call: TRBD1
cdr3_length: 13
cdr3_aa: CASSESTGGGYTF
cdr3_nt: TGTGCCAGCAGTGAATCGACAGGGGGTGGCTACACCTTC

v_call: TRBV28
j_call: TRBJ1-1
clone_size: few
d_call: NA
cdr3_length: 14
cdr3_aa: CASSFHGFNTEAFF
cdr3_nt: TGTGCCAGCAGTTTTCACGGGTTCAACACTGAAGCTTTCTTT

v_call: TRBV7-3
j_call: TRBJ1-1
clone_size: NA
d_call: NA
cdr3_length: 14
cdr3_aa: CASSPGSGVTEAFF
cdr3_nt: TGTGCCAGCTCACCTGGGTCAGGGGTCACTGAAGCTTTCTTT

v_call: TRBV19
j_call: TRBJ1-1
clone_size: NA
d_call: NA
cdr3_length: 14
cdr3_aa: CASSTTGINTEAFF
cdr3_nt: TGTGCCAGTAGTACCACCGGGATTAACACTGAAGCTTTCTTT

v_call: TRBV2
j_call: TRBJ1-5
clone_size: once
d_call: NA
cdr3_length: 15
cdr3_aa: CASSRQGTGNQPQHF
cdr3_nt: TGTGCCAGCAGTCGCCAGGGAACGGGCAATCAGCCCCAGCATTTT

v_call: TRBV5-6
j_call: TRBJ2-4
clone_size: once
d_call: NA
cdr3_length: 15
cdr3_aa: CASSLYRLAKNIQYF
cdr3_nt: TGTGCCAGCAGCTTGTATCGGTTAGCCAAAAACATTCAGTACTTC

v_call: TRBV25-1
j_call: TRBJ2-7
clone_size: NA
d_call: TRBD2
cdr3_length: 15
cdr3_aa: CASSQLAGGGGEQYF
cdr3_nt: TGTGCCAGCAGCCAACTAGCGGGAGGCGGTGGGGAGCAGTACTTC

v_call: TRBV28
j_call: TRBJ2-7
clone_size: few
d_call: TRBD1
cdr3_length: 15
cdr3_aa: CASSTGTGVSYEQYF
cdr3_nt: TGTGCCAGCAGCACCGGGACAGGGGTCTCCTACGAGCAGTACTTC

v_call: TRBV5-4
j_call: TRBJ2-5
clone_size: NA
d_call: TRBD2
cdr3_length: 13
cdr3_aa: CASSLEGGETQYF
cdr3_nt: TGTGCCAGCAGCTTGGAGGGAGGGGAGACCCAGTACTTC

v_call: TRBV7-3
j_call: TRBJ1-5
clone_size: few
d_call: NA
cdr3_length: 15
cdr3_aa: CASSDHRDSGQPQHF
cdr3_nt: TGTGCCAGCAGCGATCACAGGGATTCCGGTCAGCCCCAGCATTTT

v_call: TRBV7-9
j_call: TRBJ2-7
clone_size: NA
d_call: TRBD2
cdr3_length: 14
cdr3_aa: CASSPSGRANEQYF
cdr3_nt: TGTGCCAGCAGCCCTAGCGGGAGGGCCAACGAGCAGTACTTC

v_call: TRBV9
j_call: TRBJ1-4
clone_size: NA
d_call: NA
cdr3_length: 16
cdr3_aa: CASSPLGAGANEKLFF
cdr3_nt: TGTGCCAGCAGCCCGCTAGGGGCTGGCGCTAATGAAAAACTGTTTTTT

v_call: TRBV5-6
j_call: TRBJ1-1
clone_size: NA
d_call: TRBD1
cdr3_length: 15
cdr3_aa: CASSSLQGAGTEAFF
cdr3_nt: TGTGCCAGCAGCTCCCTACAGGGGGCTGGGACTGAAGCTTTCTTT

v_call: TRBV5-1
j_call: TRBJ2-3
clone_size: NA
d_call: TRBD2
cdr3_length: 16
cdr3_aa: CASRRTSGGASDTQYF
cdr3_nt: TGCGCCAGCAGACGGACTAGCGGGGGGGCTTCAGATACGCAGTATTTT

v_call: TRBV5-1
j_call: TRBJ2-7
clone_size: NA
d_call: TRBD2
cdr3_length: 15
cdr3_aa: CASSLKLAGDDEQYF
cdr3_nt: TGCGCCAGCAGCTTAAAACTAGCGGGAGATGATGAGCAGTACTTC

v_call: TRBV6-5
j_call: TRBJ1-3
clone_size: NA
d_call: TRBD1
cdr3_length: 16
cdr3_aa: CASSYGTGSSGNTIYF
cdr3_nt: TGTGCCAGCAGTTATGGGACAGGGTCCTCTGGAAACACCATATATTTT

v_call: TRBV12-5
j_call: TRBJ2-3
clone_size: NA
d_call: NA
cdr3_length: 14
cdr3_aa: CASGLGLVQDTQYF
cdr3_nt: TGTGCTAGTGGTTTGGGACTCGTTCAAGATACGCAGTATTTT

v_call: TRBV9
j_call: TRBJ2-7
clone_size: NA
d_call: TRBD2
cdr3_length: 18
cdr3_aa: CASSVGTSGRSSSYEQYF
cdr3_nt: TGTGCCAGCAGCGTCGGGACTAGCGGGAGGTCAAGCTCCTACGAGCAGTACTTC

v_call: TRBV9
j_call: TRBJ2-7
clone_size: NA
d_call: NA
cdr3_length: 12
cdr3_aa: CPRGGDSYEQYF
cdr3_nt: TGTCCGAGGGGGGGCGATTCCTACGAGCAGTACTTC

v_call: TRBV4-1
j_call: TRBJ1-1
clone_size: NA
d_call: NA
cdr3_length: 14
cdr3_aa: CASSQVGQLTEAFF
cdr3_nt: TGCGCCAGCAGCCAAGTGGGGCAGTTAACTGAAGCTTTCTTT

v_call: TRBV5-1
j_call: TRBJ2-7
clone_size: NA
d_call: NA
cdr3_length: 14
cdr3_aa: CASSWGETAYEQYF
cdr3_nt: TGCGCCAGCAGCTGGGGGGAGACGGCGTACGAGCAGTACTTC

v_call: TRBV28
j_call: TRBJ2-7
clone_size: once
d_call: NA
cdr3_length: 13
cdr3_aa: CASSRDGWGLWYF
cdr3_nt: TGTGCCAGCAGTCGGGACGGCTGGGGACTTTGGTACTTC

v_call: TRBV7-3
j_call: TRBJ2-3
clone_size: NA
d_call: NA
cdr3_length: 13
cdr3_aa: CASSFGGEDTQYF
cdr3_nt: TGTGCCAGCAGCTTTGGAGGGGAAGATACGCAGTATTTT

v_call: TRBV5-1
j_call: TRBJ1-6
clone_size: NA
d_call: TRBD1
cdr3_length: 14
cdr3_aa: CASRTADRGSPLHF
cdr3_nt: TGCGCCAGCAGGACGGCGGACAGGGGTTCACCCCTCCACTTT

v_call: TRBV30
j_call: TRBJ2-6
clone_size: once
d_call: NA
cdr3_length: 12
cdr3_aa: CAWTVGANVLTF
cdr3_nt: TGTGCCTGGACGGTGGGGGCCAACGTCCTGACTTTC

v_call: TRBV27
j_call: TRBJ2-7
clone_size: NA
d_call: NA
cdr3_length: 16
cdr3_aa: CASSPPGTHPTYEQYF
cdr3_nt: TGTGCCAGCAGTCCCCCCGGGACTCACCCGACCTACGAGCAGTACTTC

v_call: TRBV7-9
j_call: TRBJ2-2
clone_size: NA
d_call: NA
cdr3_length: 13
cdr3_aa: CASRGGSTGELFF
cdr3_nt: TGTGCCAGCAGAGGGGGATCCACCGGGGAGCTGTTTTTT

v_call: TRBV9
j_call: TRBJ2-7
clone_size: NA
d_call: TRBD1
cdr3_length: 15
cdr3_aa: CASSVAPGTVYEQYF
cdr3_nt: TGTGCCAGCAGCGTAGCACCCGGGACAGTCTACGAGCAGTACTTC

v_call: TRBV7-3
j_call: TRBJ2-3
clone_size: NA
d_call: NA
cdr3_length: 15
cdr3_aa: CASSSDIYSTDTQYF
cdr3_nt: TGTGCCAGCAGCTCCGACATCTATAGCACAGATACGCAGTATTTT

v_call: TRBV6-5
j_call: TRBJ1-2
clone_size: NA
d_call: NA
cdr3_length: 14
cdr3_aa: CASSRTAPYYGYTF
cdr3_nt: TGTGCCAGCAGCCGGACAGCTCCCTACTATGGCTACACCTTC

v_call: TRBV27
j_call: TRBJ2-1
clone_size: NA
d_call: TRBD2
cdr3_length: 15
cdr3_aa: CASSLPSGRSNEQFF
cdr3_nt: TGTGCCAGCAGTTTACCTAGCGGGAGATCCAATGAGCAGTTCTTC

v_call: TRBV27
j_call: TRBJ1-4
clone_size: NA
d_call: TRBD1
cdr3_length: 18
cdr3_aa: CASSSPPGGTATNEKLFF
cdr3_nt: TGTGCCAGCAGTTCGCCCCCAGGGGGGACAGCAACTAATGAAAAACTGTTTTTT

v_call: TRBV27
j_call: TRBJ1-1
clone_size: NA
d_call: NA
cdr3_length: 14
cdr3_aa: CASGPQGSTAEAFF
cdr3_nt: TGTGCCAGCGGCCCACAGGGTTCCACGGCTGAAGCTTTCTTT

v_call: TRBV10-3
j_call: TRBJ1-1
clone_size: few
d_call: NA
cdr3_length: 16
cdr3_aa: CAISGLGQGGGTEAFF
cdr3_nt: TGTGCCATCAGTGGCCTAGGGCAGGGAGGTGGCACTGAAGCTTTCTTT

v_call: TRBV5-1
j_call: TRBJ2-5
clone_size: NA
d_call: NA
cdr3_length: 14
cdr3_aa: CASSLVTDQETQYF
cdr3_nt: TGCGCCAGCAGCTTGGTTACGGACCAAGAGACCCAGTACTTC

v_call: TRBV5-1
j_call: TRBJ1-6
clone_size: NA
d_call: TRBD1
cdr3_length: 15
cdr3_aa: CASSLGGTGNSPLHF
cdr3_nt: TGCGCCAGCAGCTTGGGTGGGACAGGGAATTCACCCCTCCACTTT

v_call: TRBV19
j_call: TRBJ2-6
clone_size: NA
d_call: NA
cdr3_length: 16
cdr3_aa: CASSTLQGSGANVLTF
cdr3_nt: TGTGCCAGTAGTACCCTACAGGGTTCTGGGGCCAACGTCCTGACTTTC

v_call: TRBV11-2
j_call: TRBJ2-2
clone_size: NA
d_call: TRBD1
cdr3_length: 15
cdr3_aa: CASSLGTGSTGELFF
cdr3_nt: TGTGCCAGCAGCTTAGGGACAGGGAGTACCGGGGAGCTGTTTTTT

v_call: TRBV10-3
j_call: TRBJ2-1
clone_size: NA
d_call: TRBD1
cdr3_length: 15
cdr3_aa: CAISLGQGAGYEQFF
cdr3_nt: TGTGCCATCAGCCTCGGGCAGGGGGCCGGCTATGAGCAGTTCTTC

v_call: TRBV29-1
j_call: TRBJ2-5
clone_size: NA
d_call: TRBD1
cdr3_length: 12
cdr3_aa: CSVRGTEETQYF
cdr3_nt: TGCAGCGTCAGGGGGACAGAAGAGACCCAGTACTTC